The rows below give T cell receptor beta chains drawn from one sample of a study of cytomegalovirus exposure and HLA in healthy donors. Measured with immunoSEQ multiplex PCR; TCRdb has only the in-frame clones, and not every one. The sample holds about 100,000 clones, 60% to 80% seen once. The sequencing sample was made of PBMCs. Source of these receptors: a woman aged 55 to 70 in good health and CMV-seropositive. Both conserved end residues are part of each CDR3. D genes are given only for firm matches. Part of the rows lack a size; the others show once, few, many or a class for expanded clones.

CDR3nt: TGTGCCAGCCGGGAGACCCGAAGAGCGGGAAGGAGCACAGATACGCAGTATTTT
CDR3aa: CASRETRRAGRSTDTQYF
abundance: -
j_gene: TRBJ2-3
v_gene: TRBV27
d_gene: TRBD2

CDR3nt: TGTGCCAGCAGCGTAGTACCACAGCCGAACACCGGGGAGCTGTTTTTT
CDR3aa: CASSVVPQPNTGELFF
abundance: -
j_gene: TRBJ2-2
v_gene: TRBV9
d_gene: -

CDR3nt: TGTGCCAGCAGTTCGGGAGGGATGAGACTTAACTATGGCTACACCTTC
CDR3aa: CASSSGGMRLNYGYTF
abundance: -
j_gene: TRBJ1-2
v_gene: TRBV27
d_gene: -

CDR3nt: TGTGCCAGTAGTATAAGACAGGGGTATTCTTCTGGGGCCAACGTCCTGACTTTC
CDR3aa: CASSIRQGYSSGANVLTF
abundance: -
j_gene: TRBJ2-6
v_gene: TRBV19
d_gene: TRBD1

CDR3nt: TGTGCCTGGAGTGTCGGACAGGGAAGACGGTTCTTC
CDR3aa: CAWSVGQGRRFF
abundance: -
j_gene: TRBJ2-1
v_gene: TRBV30
d_gene: TRBD1

CDR3nt: TGCGCCAGCAGCTTGGCTCCTAACTATGGCTACACCTTC
CDR3aa: CASSLAPNYGYTF
abundance: once
j_gene: TRBJ1-2
v_gene: TRBV5-1
d_gene: -

CDR3nt: TGTGCCAGAAGGGGTAACAGGGGGTATGGTCAGCCCCAGCATTTT
CDR3aa: CARRGNRGYGQPQHF
abundance: -
j_gene: TRBJ1-5
v_gene: TRBV5-3
d_gene: TRBD1

CDR3nt: TGCAGCGTTGAAGGGGGGGGGCGGATGAACACTGAAGCTTTCTTT
CDR3aa: CSVEGGGRMNTEAFF
abundance: -
j_gene: TRBJ1-1
v_gene: TRBV29-1
d_gene: -

CDR3nt: TGCAGCGTAGACAGGCCCCAGGGCACAGATACGCAGTATTTT
CDR3aa: CSVDRPQGTDTQYF
abundance: few
j_gene: TRBJ2-3
v_gene: TRBV29-1
d_gene: -

CDR3nt: TGTGCCAGCAGCTTAGCAACTAACACTGAAGCTTTCTTT
CDR3aa: CASSLATNTEAFF
abundance: -
j_gene: TRBJ1-1
v_gene: TRBV11-2
d_gene: -

CDR3nt: TGTGCCAGCAGCTTCGGGGGGAGTACCCACGAGCAGTACTTC
CDR3aa: CASSFGGSTHEQYF
abundance: few
j_gene: TRBJ2-7
v_gene: TRBV5-6
d_gene: TRBD2

CDR3nt: TGTGCCAGCAGCCAGGCCGGATCTAACATGAACACTGAAGCTTTCTTT
CDR3aa: CASSQAGSNMNTEAFF
abundance: -
j_gene: TRBJ1-1
v_gene: TRBV5-4
d_gene: -

CDR3nt: TGTGCCAGTAGTCAGTCCGGAGGGGCGAACACTGAAGCTTTCTTT
CDR3aa: CASSQSGGANTEAFF
abundance: few
j_gene: TRBJ1-1
v_gene: TRBV19
d_gene: -

CDR3nt: TGTGCCAGCAGCTTAATCTCTAGCGGGAGGGCTAGGGAGCAGTTCTTC
CDR3aa: CASSLISSGRAREQFF
abundance: -
j_gene: TRBJ2-1
v_gene: TRBV7-6
d_gene: TRBD2

CDR3nt: TGCGCCAGCAGCTTCCAGGGTTACGAGCAGTACTTC
CDR3aa: CASSFQGYEQYF
abundance: -
j_gene: TRBJ2-7
v_gene: TRBV5-1
d_gene: -

CDR3nt: TGTGCCAGCAGCTTTTCGACAGGCCTAGCTAACTATGGCTACACCTTC
CDR3aa: CASSFSTGLANYGYTF
abundance: -
j_gene: TRBJ1-2
v_gene: TRBV5-8
d_gene: -

CDR3nt: TGTGCCAGCAGCCAAGGTGAGGTCTACGAGCAGTACTTC
CDR3aa: CASSQGEVYEQYF
abundance: -
j_gene: TRBJ2-7
v_gene: TRBV14
d_gene: -

CDR3nt: TGTGCCAGCAGTGAAGCGCTGGCTCCCCAGGATACGCAGTATTTT
CDR3aa: CASSEALAPQDTQYF
abundance: -
j_gene: TRBJ2-3
v_gene: TRBV2
d_gene: -

CDR3nt: TGTGCCAGCAGTCCCCAGACAGGGTACACCTACGAGCAGTACTTC
CDR3aa: CASSPQTGYTYEQYF
abundance: -
j_gene: TRBJ2-7
v_gene: TRBV6-1
d_gene: TRBD1

CDR3nt: TGTGCCAGCACCTTTTCAGATACGCAGTATTTT
CDR3aa: CASTFSDTQYF
abundance: -
j_gene: TRBJ2-3
v_gene: TRBV6-6
d_gene: -

CDR3nt: TGTGCCAGCAGCTTGAGGGGGACCAGCTCCTACAATGAGCAGTTCTTC
CDR3aa: CASSLRGTSSYNEQFF
abundance: -
j_gene: TRBJ2-1
v_gene: TRBV7-9
d_gene: -

CDR3nt: TGCGCCAGCAGCCAAGATGGCGGGACTAGCGGGATATGGGAGCAGTTCTTC
CDR3aa: CASSQDGGTSGIWEQFF
abundance: -
j_gene: TRBJ2-1
v_gene: TRBV4-1
d_gene: TRBD2

CDR3nt: TGCGCCAGCCGCGCAGGGGCGCGTAGGGATGAGCAGTTCTTC
CDR3aa: CASRAGARRDEQFF
abundance: once
j_gene: TRBJ2-1
v_gene: TRBV5-1
d_gene: -